The 11 T cell receptor beta chains listed next were all sequenced from one sample in a study of control samples from healthy donors and cancer patients. Here immunoSEQ multiplex PCR was the method, and the copy in TCRdb shows in-frame clones only, minus some. This table has 150,000 to 200,000 clones, approximately 95% appearing once. Specimen: blood. These receptors were obtained from a man younger than 30 in good health.

This chain uses TRBV5-1 with TRBJ1-5; D not resolved. V was shortened by 4 bases and J by 2 bases, with 10 bases between the two germline ends. Looked up from germline, CDR1 is SGHRS and CDR2 is YFSETQ. This CDR3 comprises 14 residues. The CDR3 nucleotides read TGCGCCAGCAGCCCCCAGGCAGGCAATCAGCCCCAGCATTTT. This gives the protein CASSPQAGNQPQHF.

The chain joins TRBV7-9 to TRBJ2-2; D is possibly TRBD1 or TRBD2 (6 bases each). Between the trimmed V and J ends, which lost 8 bases and 0 bases, there was a span of 13 bases. Germline V gives CDR1 SEHNR, CDR2 FQNEAQ (reference sequence). The CDR3 extends over 15 amino acids. The DNA for the CDR3 is TGTGCCAGCCCCGGGGGCAGTCCGAACACCGGGGAGCTGTTTTTT. It yields the protein CASPGGSPNTGELFF.

The chain recombines TRBV7-9 with TRBJ1-4; D uncertain. CDR1 and CDR2 from the germline V gene are SEHNR and FQNEAQ (reference sequence). This CDR3 spans 17 amino acids. Trimming cost V 2 bases and J 3 bases, with 16 bases left between them. The CDR3 here is CASSLPGDPGANEKLFF. The CDR3 DNA reads as TGTGCCAGCAGCTTACCGGGAGACCCTGGGGCTAATGAAAAACTGTTTTTT.

The genes are TRBV27 and TRBJ1-5, with D possibly TRBD1 on 6 matching bases. The CDR3 spans 16 residues. CDR1 is MNHEY, CDR2 SMNVEV, per germline (reference sequence). V gave up 8 bases and J gave up 3 bases, with 20 bases separating them. The CDR3 spells CASANSRGGYNQPQHF. The CDR3 bases are TGTGCCAGCGCAAACTCCAGAGGGGGTTACAATCAGCCCCAGCATTTT.

The rearrangement uses TRBV30 and TRBJ1-6; D ambiguous. CDR1 and CDR2 from the germline V gene are GTSNPN and SVGIG (reference sequence). The CDR3 contains 14 residues. The V gene lost 1 base and the J gene lost 6 bases, with 10 bases spanning the gap. The CDR3 loop reads CAWSAGGPNSPLHF. The CDR3 nucleotides read TGTGCCTGGAGTGCGGGAGGCCCTAATTCACCCCTCCACTTT.

The chain is built from TRBV5-4 and TRBJ1-6, with D hard to call. V lost 4 bases to trimming and J lost 7 bases, with 9 bases between them. The CDR3 has 13 residues. In germline, CDR1 is SGHNT, CDR2 YYREEE (reference sequence). CDR3 amino acids: CASSMDRNSPLHF. CDR3 DNA sequence: TGTGCCAGCAGCATGGACCGGAATTCACCCCTCCACTTT.

This chain links TRBV6-5 with TRBJ2-3; tentatively, D is TRBD1 (5 bases). In germline, CDR1 is MNHEY, CDR2 SVGAGI. The CDR3 runs to 13 residues. V shed 9 bases and J shed 2 bases, with 12 bases lying between them. The CDR3, as DNA: TGTGCCAGTAGACAGTATTTCACAGATACGCAGTATTTT. Translation gives CASRQYFTDTQYF.

The chain is built from TRBV3-1 (or the pseudogene TRBV3-2) and TRBJ1-4; 7 nucleotides agree with TRBD1. The CDR3 has 13 residues. V dropped 5 bases and J dropped 8; count of bases not matched to a gene: 5. Germline CDR1 is LGHDT and CDR2 is YNNKEL (reference sequence). The CDR3 DNA follows: TGTGCCAGCAGCAGGCAGGGGGGGGAAAAACTGTTTTTT. Its protein is CASSRQGGEKLFF.

This clone came up once. The chain employs TRBV19 and TRBJ2-2; 8 positions match TRBD1. After removal of 5 bases from V and 9 bases from J, the junction contained 14 bases not matched to a gene. The CDR3 totals 16 residues. In germline, CDR1 is LNHDA, CDR2 SQIVND (reference sequence). CDR3 in amino acids: CASSHQQGVAFRELFF. The CDR3 DNA reads as TGTGCCAGTAGTCACCAACAGGGGGTCGCTTTCCGGGAGCTGTTTTTT.

The V gene is TRBV28, the J gene TRBJ2-7, with a weak D call TRBD1 (7 bases). The CDR3 covers 12 residues. CDR1 is MDHEN and CDR2 is SYDVKM in the germline V gene. V was clipped by 7 bases and J by 3 bases, with 10 bases between them. CDR3 region: CASTRGVYEQYF. The CDR3 region has the DNA TGTGCCAGCACCAGGGGGGTCTACGAGCAGTACTTC. The variable domain in full, completed from reference TRBV28 and TRBJ2-7, reads DVKVTQSSRYLVKRTGEKVFLECVQDMDHENMFWYRQDPGLGLRLIYFSYDVKMKEKGDIPEGYSVSREKKERFSLILESASTNQTSMYLCASTRGVYEQYFGPGTRLTVT.

In its sample, this clone was seen a few times. The chain is built from TRBV18 and TRBJ2-7; 8 bases are a match to TRBD1. J gave up 1 base and V 6 bases, and 8 bases lay outside the gene matches. Germline CDR1 is KGHSH and CDR2 is LQKENI. CDR3 length: 15 amino acids. The CDR3 coding sequence is TGTGCCAGCTCTCGAGGGACAGGTATATCCTACGAGCAGTACTTC. The encoded protein is CASSRGTGISYEQYF.